These 28 T cell receptor beta chains were sequenced from one sample in a study of T cell changes during pregnancy in multiple sclerosis. The data were produced by immunoSEQ multiplex PCR, yet TCRdb's version contains in-frame clones alone and is incomplete. The table includes tens of thousands of clones, more than 70% detected once. The sequences come from peripheral blood, collected in the first trimester of pregnancy. The receptors were sampled from a female donor in good health, enrolled as a control in a pregnancy study.

The V call is TRBV27, the J call TRBJ2-1; D is unclear. Per germline, CDR1 MNHEY and CDR2 SMNVEV (reference sequence). This CDR3 has 13 amino acids. V lost 2 bases and J 5 bases, leaving 7 bases between the germline ends. The CDR3 loop reads CASSLARNNEQFF. The CDR3 DNA sequence: TGTGCCAGCAGTTTAGCGCGGAACAATGAGCAGTTCTTC.

The rearrangement links TRBV7-2 to TRBJ2-1; TRBD1 is a possible D gene (7 bases). CDR3 length: 14 residues. V gave up 1 base and J gave up 12 bases, with 16 bases separating them. Germline CDR1 is SGHTA and CDR2 is FQGNSA. The CDR3 DNA is TGTGCCAGCAGCTTAGTCCAGGGGGGTCCGTGGCAGTTCTTC. It translates to CASSLVQGGPWQFF. The full variable domain, completed using reference TRBV7-2 and TRBJ2-1, is GAGVSQSPSNKVTEKGKDVELRCDPISGHTALYWYRQSLGQGLEFLIYFQGNSAPDKSGLPSDRFSAERTGGSVSTLTIQRTQQEDSAVYLCASSLVQGGPWQFFGPGTRLTVL.

This clone was counted a single time. The chain recombines TRBV18 with TRBJ1-1, with D possibly matching TRBD1 (5 bases). The CDR3 is 14 residues long. Trimming stripped 3 bases from V and 3 bases from J, with 11 bases between. Looked up from germline, CDR1 is KGHSH and CDR2 is LQKENI. CDR3 sequence reads: CASSPSGQYTEAFF. DNA for the CDR3: TGTGCCAGCTCACCGTCAGGGCAGTACACTGAAGCTTTCTTT.

The chain carries TRBV5-1 and TRBJ1-1; TRBD1 matches 7 bases. V lost 3 bases and J lost 0; bases outside the gene matches: 14. This CDR3 is 18 amino acids long. CDR1 is SGHRS and CDR2 is YFSETQ in the germline V gene. Written as DNA, the CDR3 is TGCGCCAGCAGCTCCTCGGGACAGAACTTACCTATGAACACTGAAGCTTTCTTT. Residues: CASSSSGQNLPMNTEAFF.

The rearrangement links TRBV28 to TRBJ2-4; tentative D call: TRBD1 (5 bases). The CDR3 has 14 residues. Germline lookup yields CDR1 MDHEN and CDR2 SYDVKM. Deletions cut 6 bases from V and 6 bases from J, with 15 bases between. The CDR3 is CASSLPGHLNIQYF. CDR3 nucleotides: TGTGCCAGCAGCTTACCCGGACATCTAAACATTCAGTACTTC.

This chain links TRBV7-9 with TRBJ2-7; 12 bases align to TRBD1. The trim removed 5 bases at V and 0 bases at J, leaving 8 bases unmatched. Germline-derived CDR1 and CDR2 are SEHNR and FQNEAQ (reference sequence). This CDR3 spans 17 amino acids. CDR3 in DNA: TGTGCCAGCAGCCCGGGACAGGGGGCAAAGAGCTCCTACGAGCAGTACTTC. It encodes CASSPGQGAKSSYEQYF.

The rearrangement joins TRBV7-2 to TRBJ1-4, with TRBD1 identical over 7 bases. The CDR3 spans 14 residues. Germline CDR1 is SGHTA and CDR2 is FQGNSA. V was clipped by 6 bases and J by 5 bases; unmatched bases: 6. CDR3 DNA: TGTGCCAGCAGGGCAGGGACAGCGAATGAAAAACTGTTTTTT. Its translation: CASRAGTANEKLFF.

The chain uses TRBV6-5 and TRBJ2-7; TRBD1 matches at 10 bases. This CDR3 is built from 14 residues. With 7 bases clipped from V and 5 bases from J, the junction kept 8 bases outside the gene matches. Germline V CDR1 and CDR2: MNHEY, SVGAGI. CDR3 sequence reads: CASTRTGGVNEQYF. In nucleotides, the CDR3 is TGTGCCAGCACTCGGACAGGGGGTGTCAACGAGCAGTACTTC.

The rearrangement links TRBV19 to TRBJ2-1; D is perhaps TRBD1 (6 bases). V gave up 5 bases and J gave up 2 bases, with 13 bases separating them. CDR1 and CDR2 (germline): LNHDA, SQIVND (reference sequence). CDR3 length equals 15 residues. CDR3 loop: CASSSSWGPYNEQFF. DNA for the CDR3: TGTGCCAGTAGTTCTAGCTGGGGGCCCTACAATGAGCAGTTCTTC.

The CDR3 DNA is TGTGCCAGCAGCTTAGTTCAGGGTCGGGGCACAGATACGCAGTATTTT. Amino acids: CASSLVQGRGTDTQYF. The rearrangement joins TRBV11-2 to TRBJ2-3, with D tentatively TRBD1 (5 bases). The CDR3 length is 16 residues. The germline V gene encodes CDR1 SGHAT and CDR2 FQNNGV. V lost 1 base and J lost 1, with 12 bases in between.

The rearrangement joins TRBV9 to TRBJ2-1; D is perhaps TRBD1 (6 bases). The V gene's germline CDR1 is SGDLS and CDR2 YYNGEE. The V gene lost 0 bases and the J gene lost 4 bases, with 11 bases spanning the gap. The CDR3 is 15 residues long. Written as DNA, the CDR3 is TGTGCCAGCAGCGTAGATGGAGGACAGTACAATGAGCAGTTCTTC. Translated: CASSVDGGQYNEQFF.

The rearrangement joins TRBV30 to TRBJ2-7, with 15 bases matching TRBD2. The length of the CDR3 is 19 residues. Germline V gives CDR1 GTSNPN, CDR2 SVGIG (reference sequence). After removal of 3 bases from V and 5 bases from J, the junction contained 17 bases not matched to a gene. The CDR3 loop reads CAWRKTEGTSGRIPHEQYF. The CDR3 DNA is TGTGCCTGGAGAAAGACCGAGGGGACTAGCGGGAGGATTCCCCACGAGCAGTACTTC. The whole variable domain, filled in from reference TRBV30 and TRBJ2-7, reads SQTIHQWPATLVQPVGSPLSLECTVEGTSNPNLYWYRQAAGRGLQLLFYSVGIGQISSEVPQNLSASRPQDRQFILSSKKLLLSDSGFYLCAWRKTEGTSGRIPHEQYFGPGTRLTVT.

The V and J genes are TRBV6-1 and TRBJ2-3; 7 bases line up with TRBD1. Trimming removed 3 bases from V and 1 base from J; junction bases left unmatched: 7. Germline V gene data show CDR1 as MNHNS and CDR2 as SASEGT. The CDR3 contains 16 residues. The DNA of the CDR3 is TGTGCCAGCAGTGACCGACAGGGTGCGGGCACAGATACGCAGTATTTT. Its protein is CASSDRQGAGTDTQYF.

The chain combines TRBV10-2 with TRBJ2-5, with 15 positions matching TRBD2. V trimming: 2 bases; J trimming: 5 bases; junction bases outside the gene matches: 6. Per germline, CDR1 WSHSY and CDR2 SAAADI. This CDR3 contains 17 residues. The CDR3 protein is CASSERTSGRAWETQYF. The CDR3 region has the DNA TGCGCCAGCAGTGAGCGGACTAGCGGGAGGGCCTGGGAGACCCAGTACTTC.

This rearrangement joins TRBV7-2 to TRBJ2-1; tentatively, D is TRBD2 (5 bases). Trimming took 4 bases from V and 10 from J, leaving 11 bases between them. The CDR3 loop spans 12 amino acids. Germline lookup yields CDR1 SGHTA and CDR2 FQGNSA. In DNA form, the CDR3 reads TGTGCCAGCAGCTCACAGCGGTTAGAGCAGTTCTTC. Translating gives CASSSQRLEQFF.

This clone was seen a handful of times. J is TRBJ1-1 and V is TRBV19, with unresolved D. The ends were cut back, 10 bases at V and 0 bases at J, with 12 bases in the middle. CDR1 is LNHDA, CDR2 SQIVND, per germline (reference sequence). The CDR3 is 13 amino acids. CDR3 protein: CAISGLMNTEAFF. CDR3 DNA: TGTGCCATCAGTGGGCTAATGAACACTGAAGCTTTCTTT.

This clone was counted between two and nine times. The V and J genes are TRBV5-1 and TRBJ2-2; possibly TRBD1 for D (6 bases). CDR1 and CDR2 from the germline V gene are SGHRS and YFSETQ. The CDR3 totals 17 residues. V was pared by 3 bases and J by 0 bases, with 15 bases between. The CDR3 nucleotides read TGCGCCAGCAGCTCGGAACAGGGTCTCTCGAACACCGGGGAGCTGTTTTTT. It translates to CASSSEQGLSNTGELFF.

The V call is TRBV4-1, the J call TRBJ1-1, with 7 bases fitting TRBD1. The V gene's germline CDR1 is MGHRA and CDR2 YSYEKL. V lost 2 bases, J lost 1 base, and 7 bases stayed unmatched. The CDR3 has 16 residues. CDR3 amino acids: CASSQSSWTGNTEAFF. The CDR3 DNA follows: TGCGCCAGCAGCCAATCTAGCTGGACAGGGAACACTGAAGCTTTCTTT.

The chain combines TRBV28 with TRBJ1-5; 7 bases fit TRBD1. The CDR3 length is 15 residues. Germline-derived CDR1 and CDR2 are MDHEN and SYDVKM. The V segment lost 10 bases and the J segment 2 bases; nucleotides outside the gene matches: 11. The CDR3 DNA sequence: TGTGCCATTTCGAAGACAGGGTTGGGCAATCAGCCCCAGCATTTT. The encoded protein is CAISKTGLGNQPQHF.

The rearrangement uses TRBV18 and TRBJ1-6; 9 bases fit TRBD1. Per germline, CDR1 KGHSH and CDR2 LQKENI. The CDR3 is 15 amino acids. Unmatched junction bases numbered 8, after V lost 6 bases and J lost 8 bases. CDR3 nucleotide sequence: TGTGCCAGCTCCCGGGACAGGGCTTCCGATTCACCCCTCCACTTT. This gives the protein CASSRDRASDSPLHF.

The chain uses TRBV15 and TRBJ2-1, with 9 bases lining up with TRBD1. Germline V gene lookup returns CDR1 LNHNV and CDR2 YYDKDF (reference sequence). This CDR3 is 13 amino acids long. V was clipped by 10 bases and J by 5 bases; unmatched bases: 6. CDR3 nucleotides: TGTGCCAGCGGCCGGGACAGGGACAATGAGCAGTTCTTC. Its translation: CASGRDRDNEQFF. The entire variable domain, with the rest obtained from reference TRBV15 and TRBJ2-1, is as follows: DAMVIQNPRYQVTQFGKPVTLSCSQTLNHNVMYWYQQKSSQAPKLLFHYYDKDFNNEADTPDNFQSRRPNTSFCFLDIRSPGLGDTAMYLCASGRDRDNEQFFGPGTRLTVL.

The genes are TRBV6-1 and TRBJ2-7; D may be TRBD2 (6 bases). Germline loops: CDR1 MNHNS, CDR2 SASEGT. This CDR3 spans 15 amino acids. Trimming removed 1 base from V and 2 bases from J, with 12 bases in between. CDR3 region: CASSEVAGTTYEQYF. The CDR3 nucleotides are TGTGCCAGCAGTGAAGTTGCGGGGACCACCTACGAGCAGTACTTC.

The chain has TRBV11-2 and TRBJ2-2; TRBD1 matches at 7 bases. The CDR3 is 16 residues long. V was clipped by 5 bases and J by 2 bases; unmatched bases: 8. Germline V CDR1 and CDR2: SGHAT, FQNNGV. The CDR3 DNA reads as TGTGCCAGCAGCCAGACAGGGATCTTTAACACCGGGGAGCTGTTTTTT. Its translation: CASSQTGIFNTGELFF.

The chain is built from TRBV15 and TRBJ1-2, with a tentative D call TRBD1 (6 bases). CDR1 and CDR2 from the germline V gene are LNHNV and YYDKDF (reference sequence). Trimming took 1 base from V and 5 from J, leaving 14 bases between them. There are 15 residues in the CDR3. The CDR3 DNA follows: TGTGCCACCAGCAGAGTAATAACAGGGTCGTATGGCTACACCTTC. Its translation is CATSRVITGSYGYTF. Variable domain in full (rest from reference TRBV15 and TRBJ1-2): DAMVIQNPRYQVTQFGKPVTLSCSQTLNHNVMYWYQQKSSQAPKLLFHYYDKDFNNEADTPDNFQSRRPNTSFCFLDIRSPGLGDTAMYLCATSRVITGSYGYTFGSGTRLTVV.

V usage is TRBV19 and J usage is TRBJ1-1, with D tentatively TRBD1 (5 bases). CDR1 LNHDA and CDR2 SQIVND come from the germline V gene (reference sequence). The CDR3 runs to 15 residues. Trimming cost V 5 bases and J 4 bases, with 17 bases left between them. The CDR3 DNA follows: TGTGCCAGTAGTGCATTAGAAGGGGAGGTCACTGAAGCTTTCTTT. This translates into CASSALEGEVTEAFF. Filled out from reference TRBV19 and TRBJ1-1, the complete variable domain reads DGGITQSPKYLFRKEGQNVTLSCEQNLNHDAMYWYRQDPGQGLRLIYYSQIVNDFQKGDIAEGYSVSREKKESFPLTVTSAQKNPTAFYLCASSALEGEVTEAFFGQGTRLTVV.

The rearrangement joins TRBV14 to TRBJ1-2, with D unclear. Germline values: CDR1 SGHDN, CDR2 FVKESK. The CDR3 totals 12 residues. The V end lost 3 bases, the J end lost 4 bases, and 6 bases lay between the germline ends. Here the CDR3 DNA reads TGTGCCAGCAGCCAGGGAGGCTATGGCTACACCTTC. It translates to CASSQGGYGYTF.

This chain uses TRBV6-1 with TRBJ2-1; 10 bases match TRBD1. The CDR3 runs 15 residues. Germline V gene data show CDR1 as MNHNS and CDR2 as SASEGT. The V segment lost 10 bases and the J segment 8 bases; nucleotides outside the gene matches: 14. CDR3 region: CATLSTGTGVYEQFF. The CDR3 nucleotides read TGTGCCACCCTTTCTACCGGGACAGGGGTGTATGAGCAGTTCTTC.

The genes are TRBV6-5 and TRBJ2-1, with 8 bases fitting TRBD1. CDR1 and CDR2 (germline): MNHEY, SVGAGI. The CDR3 spans 15 residues. Trimming at V came to 4 bases and at J to 6 bases, leaving 8 bases not matched to a gene. CDR3 residues: CASSFDRGTINEQFF. CDR3 bases: TGTGCCAGCAGTTTCGACAGGGGAACTATCAATGAGCAGTTCTTC.